At least ten counts were recorded for the clone carrying this T cell receptor (beta chain). Its antigen is undetermined. The record originates from a study of human T cells and chemical hapten exposure. About the study: Small discrepancies in pooled library volume mainly accounted for the varying TCR yields per sample.

Germline trimming cut 5 bases from V and 3 bases from J; bases unmatched to any gene: 8. There are 15 residues in the CDR3. CDR1 is SGHRS, CDR2 YFSETQ, per germline. Unfractionated whole blood yielded total RNA. The library tagged each cDNA molecule with unique molecular identifiers. Original handling: Samples held a median of around 96,000 TCRs, range 23,224–690,600. Using its own MiXCR run on the 5' RACE reads, TCRdb lists one record per CDR3 protein. What appears here as the V and J calls and clone size reflects TCRdb's work, not the paper's. The repertoire holds about 140,000 distinct CDR3 sequences, with roughly 4% as singletons. Study-level results: Once DPC sensitization occurred, TCRs above 1 in 1000 frequency showed no change.

The chain couples TRBV5-1 to TRBJ2-3; 8 bases line up with TRBD2. This TCR was recovered from a female donor in good health. This CDR3 is CASSFSGEETDTQYF. CDR3 nucleotide sequence: TGCGCCAGCAGTTTTAGCGGGGAGGAGACAGATACGCAGTATTTT.